The TCR beta chain described here comes from a study of breast tumors, draining lymph nodes, adjacent tissues. Study-level results: Compared with basal-like, luminal-like tumors shared significantly more repertoire with nontumor tissue.

By sample fraction, this clonotype is medium-sized. Its antigen is undetermined. The germline gives CDR1 SGHAT, CDR2 FQNNGV. The CDR3 is 14 amino acids. V was shortened by 1 base and J by 1 base, with 5 bases between the two germline ends. TCRdb ran MiXCR on the multiplex PCR reads and lists one entry per CDR3 protein. Of 17,000 or so distinct CDR3 sequences listed, 60% to 70% were seen once; the top ten hold approximately 20%. V usage is TRBV11-2 and J usage is TRBJ1-3; D unresolved. Sequenced input: tumor-adjacent breast tissue. This clonotype originated in a female donor with breast cancer. Some clones in this sample may be carry-over from other donors' samples. The chain's CDR3 is CASSLVLSGNTIYF. The CDR3 DNA is TGTGCCAGCAGCTTAGTACTGTCTGGAAACACCATATATTTT.